These 22 T cell receptor beta chains were all obtained from the same sample, sequenced in a study of monozygotic twins with cystic fibrosis. Assay used: immunoSEQ multiplex PCR; TCRdb lists only in-frame clones, some missing. The sample lists about 36,000 clones, 75% to 90% occurring once. Sequencing input: blood. Every receptor here comes from a girl aged 2-10 years with cystic fibrosis.

V is TRBV10-3 and J is TRBJ2-3, with D hard to call. Trimming pared 0 bases from V and 4 bases from J, leaving 5 bases between. The germline V gene encodes CDR1 ENHRY and CDR2 SYGVKD. This CDR3 spans 13 amino acids. The CDR3 sequence: CAISESMADTQYF. CDR3 in DNA: TGTGCCATCAGTGAGTCGATGGCAGATACGCAGTATTTT.

This chain connects TRBV30 to TRBJ1-6, with 8 bases matching TRBD1. V lost 3 bases, J lost 7 bases, and 8 bases stayed unmatched. The CDR3 has 15 amino acids. Germline CDR1 reads GTSNPN; CDR2 reads SVGIG (reference sequence). The CDR3 nucleotides are TGTGCCTGGAGAGTAAGACAGGGGACAAATTCACCCCTCCACTTT. Translating it yields CAWRVRQGTNSPLHF.

The J gene is TRBJ2-3, the V gene TRBV4-3, with 8 bases that match TRBD2. The CDR3 has 16 residues. V lost 5 bases and J lost 5; bases outside the gene matches: 12. Germline V gene sequence: CDR1 LGHNA, CDR2 YSLEER. DNA for the CDR3: TGCGCCAGCAGCTCTCAACCGGGACTAGAAAAAGATACGCAGTATTTT. This codes for CASSSQPGLEKDTQYF.

The rearrangement links TRBV9 to TRBJ2-3; D remains unclear. Deletions cut 2 bases from V and 3 bases from J, with 7 bases between. The germline V gene has CDR1 SGDLS and CDR2 YYNGEE. This CDR3 comprises 13 residues. CDR3 sequence: CASSVWETDTQYF. The CDR3 bases are TGTGCCAGCAGCGTGTGGGAAACAGATACGCAGTATTTT.

The chain links TRBV30 to TRBJ2-5; D may be TRBD1 or TRBD2 (5 bases each). V was pared by 2 bases and J by 1 base, with 8 bases between. CDR3 length: 13 residues. CDR1 and CDR2 from the germline V gene are GTSNPN and SVGIG (reference sequence). The CDR3 is CAWSNGGQETQYF. The CDR3 DNA reads TGTGCCTGGAGTAATGGGGGCCAAGAGACCCAGTACTTC.

The table lists this clone with a count of one. The chain employs TRBV6-1 and TRBJ2-3; maybe TRBD2 (6 bases). V gave up 2 bases and J gave up 1 base, with 13 bases separating them. In germline, CDR1 is MNHNS, CDR2 SASEGT. CDR3 length: 16 residues. The CDR3 here is CASSEQPGLRTDTQYF. In nucleotides, the CDR3 is TGTGCCAGCAGTGAACAGCCGGGACTCCGCACAGATACGCAGTATTTT.

The chain links TRBV5-1 to TRBJ2-3, with a possible D match to TRBD1 (6 bases). Germline values: CDR1 SGHRS, CDR2 YFSETQ. Trimming stripped 4 bases from V and 4 bases from J, with 16 bases between. This CDR3 spans 15 amino acids. The CDR3 loop is CASSPRVAGADTQYF. The CDR3 nucleotides read TGCGCCAGCAGCCCCCGGGTCGCAGGGGCAGATACGCAGTATTTT.

This rearrangement joins TRBV15 to TRBJ1-5, with unresolved D. V was pared by 5 bases and J by 4 bases, with 6 bases between. Germline V lookup: CDR1 LNHNV, CDR2 YYDKDF (reference sequence). The CDR3 runs to 12 residues. The CDR3 protein is CATSYANQPQHF. DNA for the CDR3: TGTGCCACCAGCTACGCGAATCAGCCCCAGCATTTT.

CDR3 sequence reads: CSARRVGELFF. The CDR3 DNA reads TGCAGTGCTAGGAGAGTCGGGGAGCTGTTTTTT. The rearrangement joins TRBV20-1 to TRBJ2-2, with no clear D. This CDR3 region has 11 residues. With 3 bases removed from V and 7 bases from J, the gap between germline ends came to 6 bases. Germline lookup yields CDR1 DFQATT and CDR2 SNEGSKA (reference sequence).

This chain uses TRBV6-6 with TRBJ2-3; D perhaps matches TRBD2 (6 bases). This CDR3 contains 16 residues. V gave up 0 bases and J gave up 8 bases, with 18 bases separating them. The germline V gene has CDR1 MNHNY and CDR2 SVGAGI (reference sequence). CDR3 amino acids: CASSYSIRRDGGTQYF. The CDR3 DNA follows: TGTGCCAGCAGTTACTCGATCAGACGGGACGGGGGTACGCAGTATTTT.

This chain links TRBV7-2 with TRBJ2-7; the match to TRBD2 covers 12 bases. This CDR3 spans 17 amino acids. Germline assignment: CDR1 SGHTA and CDR2 FQGNSA. The V segment lost 5 bases and the J segment 4 bases; nucleotides outside the gene matches: 12. The CDR3 sequence is CASSQPLLAGGTYEQYF. The CDR3 region has the DNA TGTGCCAGCAGCCAACCCCTCCTAGCGGGGGGGACTTACGAGCAGTACTTC.

This clone is judged medium-sized. V gene TRBV9 combines with J gene TRBJ1-2; no clear D. Germline lookup yields CDR1 SGDLS and CDR2 YYNGEE. The CDR3 has 13 amino acids. The V gene lost 0 bases and the J gene lost 2 bases, with 5 bases spanning the gap. CDR3 sequence reads: CASSVVLNYGYTF. CDR3 DNA sequence: TGTGCCAGCAGCGTAGTCCTAAACTATGGCTACACCTTC.

The chain recombines TRBV15 with TRBJ1-5; 7 bases match TRBD1. Trimming at V came to 1 base and at J to 0 bases, leaving 6 bases not matched to a gene. Germline V CDR1 and CDR2: LNHNV, YYDKDF (reference sequence). The CDR3 spans 17 residues. Here the CDR3 reads CATSRVLDRDSNQPQHF. CDR3 sequence (DNA): TGTGCCACCAGCAGAGTCCTAGACAGGGATAGCAATCAGCCCCAGCATTTT.

The chain links TRBV18 to TRBJ2-3, with D unresolved. V was clipped by 1 base and J by 2 bases, with 13 bases between them. The germline CDR1 and CDR2 sequences are KGHSH and LQKENI. The CDR3 is made up of 16 amino acids. CDR3 residues: CASSPRNLADTDTQYF. In nucleotides, the CDR3 is TGTGCCAGCTCACCACGAAACCTGGCGGACACAGATACGCAGTATTTT.

This chain connects TRBV23-1 to TRBJ1-5; D remains ambiguous. Being an ORF, TRBV23-1 has a function that is uncertain. Trimming removed 4 bases at V and 5 bases at J, with 3 bases between. This CDR3 spans 11 amino acids. In DNA, the CDR3 is TGCGCCAGCAGTCGCGATCAGCCCCAGCATTTT. Translating gives CASSRDQPQHF.

CDR3 sequence: CASSPDSTTNYGYTF. CDR3 nucleotides: TGTGCCAGCAGCCCGGACAGTACGACTAACTATGGCTACACCTTC. This rearrangement joins TRBV9 to TRBJ1-2; a possible D gene is TRBD1 (6 bases). Per germline, CDR1 SGDLS and CDR2 YYNGEE. Trimming removed 4 bases from V and 0 bases from J, with 13 bases in between. The CDR3 is made up of 15 amino acids.

The rearrangement uses TRBV6-1 and TRBJ1-2, with a tentative D call TRBD1 (5 bases). The CDR3 extends over 15 amino acids. Germline assignment: CDR1 MNHNS and CDR2 SASEGT. V was shortened by 8 bases and J by 3 bases, with 19 bases between the two germline ends. The CDR3 region has the DNA TGTGCCAGCGTTGAGCAGGGTCTGCCCTACTATGGCTACACCTTC. This gives the protein CASVEQGLPYYGYTF.

The CDR3 DNA reads TGTGCCAGCAGCCGGAGTGGCTCCAATCAGCCCCAGCATTTT. Translating it yields CASSRSGSNQPQHF. The V and J genes are TRBV7-9 and TRBJ1-5; D unresolved. CDR1 SEHNR and CDR2 FQNEAQ come from the germline V gene (reference sequence). The CDR3 runs 14 residues. The V gene lost 5 bases and the J gene lost 3 bases, with 11 bases spanning the gap.

The chain couples TRBV7-9 to TRBJ1-2; the match to TRBD1 covers 7 bases. V lost 1 base, J lost 4 bases, and 6 bases stayed unmatched. Germline CDR1 reads SEHNR; CDR2 reads FQNEAQ (reference sequence). The CDR3 contains 15 residues. The DNA of the CDR3 is TGTGCCAGCAGCTTAGAACAGGGGCTGGGCTATGGCTACACCTTC. It yields the protein CASSLEQGLGYGYTF.

This chain joins TRBV6-6 and TRBJ2-7; tentative D call: TRBD1 (5 bases). CDR1 and CDR2 from the germline V gene are MNHNY and SVGAGI (reference sequence). CDR3 length: 14 amino acids. V gave up 5 bases and J gave up 0 bases, with 11 bases separating them. In DNA, the CDR3 is TGTGCCAGCAGTCCCGGCGACAGCTCCTACGAGCAGTACTTC. This encodes CASSPGDSSYEQYF.

The DNA for the CDR3 is TGTGCCAGCAGCACAGGGAACACTGAAGCTTTCTTT. Its protein is CASSTGNTEAFF. The V gene is TRBV5-6, the J gene TRBJ1-1; possible D gene TRBD1, 5 bases. V lost 4 bases, J lost 1 base, and 5 bases lay in between. From germline, CDR1 is SGHDT and CDR2 YYEEEE. CDR3 length equals 12 residues. The complete variable domain, with remaining parts taken from reference TRBV5-6 and TRBJ1-1, reads DAGVTQSPTHLIKTRGQQVTLRCSPKSGHDTVSWYQQALGQGPQFIFQYYEEEERQRGNFPDRFSGHQFPNYSSELNVNALLLGDSALYLCASSTGNTEAFFGQGTRLTVV.

The genes are TRBV5-1 and TRBJ2-7; the D is unclear. V lost 5 bases to trimming and J lost 3 bases, with 9 bases between them. The V gene's germline CDR1 is SGHRS and CDR2 YFSETQ. CDR3 length: 12 amino acids. The CDR3 here is CASRGWDYEQYF. DNA for the CDR3: TGCGCCAGCAGGGGCTGGGACTACGAGCAGTACTTC.